This T cell receptor (beta chain) derives from a study of T cell responses to AZD1222 COVID-19 vaccine. As concerns this clone: The antigen remains unidentified.

Study-level points and caveats: Repertoires were obtained solely post-peak T cell response. Baseline seropositivity occurred in only six AZD1222 recipients.

Measured with immunoSEQ multiplex PCR; TCRdb has only the in-frame clones, and not every one. The table lists about 160,000 clones, roughly nine tenths of them singletons. Germline V gene lookup returns CDR1 MNHEY and CDR2 SVGAGI. The CDR3 is 11 residues long. The V end was cut by 6 bases, the J end by 10 bases, with 7 bases between. This clonotype originated in an adult in good health. The chain carries TRBV6-5 and TRBJ1-6; no firm D call. Here the sequenced sample was peripheral blood, taken on day 0 of AZD1222 vaccination. The CDR3 region has the DNA TGTGCCAGCAGGGCCGGCTCACCCCTCCACTTT. Translated: CASRAGSPLHF.